Listed below are T cell receptor beta chains from one sample, sequenced in a study of blood T cells in healthy people across ages. One entry per CDR3 protein results from TCRdb running MiXCR on the 5' RACE reads. The table lists 1.5 million to 2 million distinct CDR3 sequences, 28% of them singletons. Input material: blood. The origin of the receptors is a woman aged 25 to 45 in good health. Both conserved end residues are part of each CDR3. Each record gives: clone size, V gene, J gene, D gene, CDR3 DNA, CDR3 protein. A D gene is named only where the DNA matches it firmly. Some rows have no size entry. The others give once, few or many, or a class for an expanded clone.

clone size: once; V gene: TRBV5-1; J gene: TRBJ2-1; D gene: .; CDR3 DNA: TGCGCCAGCAGCTTGGGGGTCGAGCGGTCCAATGAGCAGTTCTTC; CDR3 protein: CASSLGVERSNEQFF
clone size: .; V gene: TRBV5-1; J gene: TRBJ2-7; D gene: .; CDR3 DNA: TGCGCCAGCAGCCCGGACGGACAAGGTTCTTCCTACGAGCAGTACTTC; CDR3 protein: CASSPDGQGSSYEQYF
clone size: .; V gene: TRBV20-1; J gene: TRBJ2-3; D gene: .; CDR3 DNA: TGCAGTGCTATGTCCGGAGGGACGCAGTATTTT; CDR3 protein: CSAMSGGTQYF
clone size: .; V gene: TRBV2; J gene: TRBJ2-1; D gene: .; CDR3 DNA: TGTGCCAGCAGTGAAGGTTCAGAGAATGAGCAGTTCTTC; CDR3 protein: CASSEGSENEQFF
clone size: .; V gene: TRBV5-1; J gene: TRBJ2-1; D gene: TRBD2; CDR3 DNA: TGCGCCAGCAGTATTACCCTAGCGGGGTACAATGAGCAGTTCTTC; CDR3 protein: CASSITLAGYNEQFF
clone size: .; V gene: TRBV28; J gene: TRBJ2-3; D gene: TRBD2; CDR3 DNA: TGTGCCAGCAGTTCCCCCGCCGGGGGGTTCACAGATACGCAGTATTTT; CDR3 protein: CASSSPAGGFTDTQYF
clone size: .; V gene: TRBV5-6; J gene: TRBJ2-1; D gene: .; CDR3 DNA: TGTGCCAGCAGCCGTCCGGGGACGCGCAATGAGCAGTTCTTC; CDR3 protein: CASSRPGTRNEQFF
clone size: few; V gene: TRBV29-1; J gene: TRBJ1-6; D gene: TRBD1; CDR3 DNA: TGCAGCGCGGGGACAGCTAATTCACCCCTCCACTTT; CDR3 protein: CSAGTANSPLHF
clone size: .; V gene: TRBV19; J gene: TRBJ2-4; D gene: TRBD2; CDR3 DNA: TGTGCCAGTAGTATAGGGTCTAGCGGGGGAAAAAACATTCAGTACTTC; CDR3 protein: CASSIGSSGGKNIQYF
clone size: few; V gene: TRBV21-1; J gene: TRBJ2-5; D gene: .; CDR3 DNA: TGTGCCAGCTGTTCATCCCCCGGGACAGGCATGAAGACCCAGTACTTC; CDR3 protein: CASCSSPGTGMKTQYF
clone size: many; V gene: TRBV29-1; J gene: TRBJ1-1; D gene: .; CDR3 DNA: TGCAGCGTTGAAAGGCAGCAGAACACTGAAGCTTTCTTT; CDR3 protein: CSVERQQNTEAFF
clone size: .; V gene: TRBV5-5; J gene: TRBJ2-3; D gene: .; CDR3 DNA: TGTGCCAGCAGCTTGGGACCCAGGGGCCAAGCGGAAGATACGCAGTATTTT; CDR3 protein: CASSLGPRGQAEDTQYF
clone size: .; V gene: TRBV7-6; J gene: TRBJ2-2; D gene: .; CDR3 DNA: TGTGCCAGCAGCTTACCTTGGACGGCTCCCGGGGAGCTGTTTTTT; CDR3 protein: CASSLPWTAPGELFF
clone size: few; V gene: TRBV6-2/TRBV6-3; J gene: TRBJ2-1; D gene: .; CDR3 DNA: TGTGCCAGCAGGCACCGGGACACTATCTACAATGAGCAGTTCTTC; CDR3 protein: CASRHRDTIYNEQFF
clone size: .; V gene: TRBV11-2; J gene: TRBJ1-6; D gene: .; CDR3 DNA: TGTGCCAGCCGAAACTCGTCGGGCGGAAAAAATTCACCCATCCACTTT; CDR3 protein: CASRNSSGGKNSPIHF
clone size: .; V gene: TRBV7-6; J gene: TRBJ1-3; D gene: .; CDR3 DNA: TGTGCCAGCAGCTTAGTAGAGGGGCGGAACTCTGGAAACACCATATATTTT; CDR3 protein: CASSLVEGRNSGNTIYF
clone size: many; V gene: TRBV15; J gene: TRBJ2-6; D gene: TRBD1; CDR3 DNA: TGTGCCACCAGCAGAGTCGGCAGGGACAGGGGGCGTTTTGGGGCCAACGTCCTGACTTTC; CDR3 protein: CATSRVGRDRGRFGANVLTF
clone size: .; V gene: TRBV7-2; J gene: TRBJ2-7; D gene: .; CDR3 DNA: TGTGCCAGCAGCCCCGGACAGATTAGCTCCTACGAGCAGTACTTC; CDR3 protein: CASSPGQISSYEQYF
clone size: few; V gene: TRBV15; J gene: TRBJ2-7; D gene: .; CDR3 DNA: TGTGCCACCAGCAGAGGCGGGCAGTACCACGAGCAGTACTTC; CDR3 protein: CATSRGGQYHEQYF
clone size: few; V gene: TRBV20-1; J gene: TRBJ2-4; D gene: TRBD1; CDR3 DNA: TGCAGTGCTCTTCGGACAGGGGAGAACATTCAGTACTTC; CDR3 protein: CSALRTGENIQYF
clone size: .; V gene: TRBV5-1; J gene: TRBJ1-5; D gene: TRBD1; CDR3 DNA: TGCGCCAGCAGTTCCGGGACAGGGGGCTATCAGCCCCAGCATTTT; CDR3 protein: CASSSGTGGYQPQHF
clone size: many; V gene: TRBV7-2; J gene: TRBJ2-1; D gene: TRBD2; CDR3 DNA: TGTGCCAGCAGCTTAGGACCAGGACTAGCGGGAAACCACAATGAGCAGTTCTTC; CDR3 protein: CASSLGPGLAGNHNEQFF
clone size: .; V gene: TRBV12-3/TRBV12-4; J gene: TRBJ1-2; D gene: .; CDR3 DNA: TGTGCCAGCAGTTTAGCGGGCAGACACTACACCTTC; CDR3 protein: CASSLAGRHYTF
clone size: .; V gene: TRBV29-1; J gene: TRBJ2-5; D gene: TRBD2; CDR3 DNA: TGCAGCGTTTTTACGGGAGGTCGCCAAGAGACCCAGTACTTC; CDR3 protein: CSVFTGGRQETQYF
clone size: many; V gene: TRBV5-1; J gene: TRBJ2-1; D gene: TRBD2; CDR3 DNA: TGCGCCAGCAGTTTAACCGGGACTAGTGACTATGAGCAGTTCTTC; CDR3 protein: CASSLTGTSDYEQFF
clone size: .; V gene: TRBV7-2; J gene: TRBJ2-1; D gene: .; CDR3 DNA: TGTGCCGGCAGCTTACGGCGGGGCCCTGTTTACAATGAGCAGTTCTTC; CDR3 protein: CAGSLRRGPVYNEQFF
clone size: .; V gene: TRBV4-1; J gene: TRBJ1-2; D gene: .; CDR3 DNA: TGCGCCAGCAGCCAAGTTGCTGTGGCAGGGTCAAACTATGGCTACACCTTC; CDR3 protein: CASSQVAVAGSNYGYTF
clone size: .; V gene: TRBV7-2; J gene: TRBJ2-1; D gene: TRBD2; CDR3 DNA: TGTGCCAGCAGCTTAGACGGGGCGTCGGGACTAGCGGCCAATGAGCAGTTCTTC; CDR3 protein: CASSLDGASGLAANEQFF
clone size: .; V gene: TRBV5-1; J gene: TRBJ2-3; D gene: .; CDR3 DNA: TGCGCCAGCAGCTTGGATCCGGCACGCACAGATACGCAGTATTTT; CDR3 protein: CASSLDPARTDTQYF
clone size: .; V gene: TRBV29-1; J gene: TRBJ1-1; D gene: TRBD1; CDR3 DNA: TGCAGCGTTGATTGGGACAGGGGGAAGGCTTTCTTT; CDR3 protein: CSVDWDRGKAFF
clone size: .; V gene: TRBV5-1; J gene: TRBJ2-1; D gene: .; CDR3 DNA: TGCGCCAGCAGCTCCTACACAGGCGATGAGCAGTTCTTC; CDR3 protein: CASSSYTGDEQFF
clone size: .; V gene: TRBV2; J gene: TRBJ2-3; D gene: .; CDR3 DNA: TGTGCCAGCACAGTGGGGCCACGGGAGCCGCAGTATTTT; CDR3 protein: CASTVGPREPQYF